One T cell receptor beta chain is described in this entry. This CDR3 is built from 15 residues. CDR1 is SEHNR, CDR2 FQNEAQ, per germline (reference sequence). V dropped 1 base and J dropped 6; count of bases not matched to a gene: 2. This sample stems from a study of T cell changes during pregnancy in multiple sclerosis. The method was immunoSEQ multiplex PCR; TCRdb's version includes in-frame clones alone and lacks a portion of them. The table includes about 51,000 clones, approximately 92% detected once. The chain employs TRBV7-9 and TRBJ1-4; TRBD1 matches 10 bases. The material sequenced was CD4+ T cells from peripheral blood mononuclear cells, taken in the third trimester of pregnancy. The source of this sequence is a female donor with multiple sclerosis, enrolled in a pregnancy study. The CDR3 reads CASSLGDRGYEKLFF. The CDR3 DNA sequence: TGTGCCAGCAGCTTAGGGGACAGGGGATATGAAAAACTGTTTTTT.